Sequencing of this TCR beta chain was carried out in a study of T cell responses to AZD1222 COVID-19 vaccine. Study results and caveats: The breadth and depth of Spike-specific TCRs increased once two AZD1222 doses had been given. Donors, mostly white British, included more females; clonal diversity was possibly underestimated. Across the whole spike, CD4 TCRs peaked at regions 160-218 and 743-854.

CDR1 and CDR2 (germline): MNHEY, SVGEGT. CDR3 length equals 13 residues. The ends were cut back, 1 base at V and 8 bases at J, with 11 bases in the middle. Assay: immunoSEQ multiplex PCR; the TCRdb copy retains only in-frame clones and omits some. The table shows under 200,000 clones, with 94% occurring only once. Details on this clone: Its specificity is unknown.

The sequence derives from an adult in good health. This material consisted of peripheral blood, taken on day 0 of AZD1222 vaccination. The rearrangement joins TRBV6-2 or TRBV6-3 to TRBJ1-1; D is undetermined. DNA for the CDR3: TGTGCCAGCAGTTACTTGGGGATTGGGGAAGCTTTCTTT. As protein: CASSYLGIGEAFF.